This TCR beta chain was captured in a study of blood T cells in healthy people across ages. Between the trimmed V and J ends, which lost 5 bases and 1 base, there was a span of 11 bases. The CDR3 covers 14 residues. They isolated at least 6 million PBMCs from each sample. A second PCR, run for about 7 to 11 cycles, used a sample-barcoded 5' primer plus a J-beta primer mix. Each TCR beta cDNA got a 12-nucleotide random molecular identifier. MiXCR, applied by TCRdb to the 5' RACE reads, yields one record per CDR3 protein. Of around 600,000 distinct CDR3 sequences listed, around 48% are singletons. Findings and caveats of the study: The recorded TCR beta diversity per million T cells decreased in a roughly linear manner with age.

Of note for this clonotype: The antigen remains unidentified.

The specimen was blood. The TCR originated in a man older than 75 in good health. This chain uses TRBV12-3 or TRBV12-4 with TRBJ1-1, with a weak D call TRBD1 (5 bases). The CDR3 reads CASSAGRKNTEAFF. The CDR3 DNA is TGTGCCAGCAGTGCGGGACGGAAGAACACTGAAGCTTTCTTT.